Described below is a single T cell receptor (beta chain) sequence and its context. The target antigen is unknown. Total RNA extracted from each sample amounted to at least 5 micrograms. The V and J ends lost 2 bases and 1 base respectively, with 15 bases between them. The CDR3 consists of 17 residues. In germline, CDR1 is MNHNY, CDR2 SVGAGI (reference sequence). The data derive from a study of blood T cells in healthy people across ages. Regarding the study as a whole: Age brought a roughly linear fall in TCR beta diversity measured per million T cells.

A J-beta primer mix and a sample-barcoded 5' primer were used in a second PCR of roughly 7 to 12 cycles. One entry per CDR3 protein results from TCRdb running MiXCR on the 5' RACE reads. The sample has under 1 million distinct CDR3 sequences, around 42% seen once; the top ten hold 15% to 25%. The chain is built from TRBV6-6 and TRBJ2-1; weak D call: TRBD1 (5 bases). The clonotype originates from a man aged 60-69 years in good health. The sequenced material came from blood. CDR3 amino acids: CASSYIGDSKSYNEQFF. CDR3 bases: TGTGCCAGCAGTTACATTGGAGACAGCAAATCCTACAATGAGCAGTTCTTC.